A selection of T cell receptor beta chains follows, all from one sample in a study of T cells in narcolepsy. Assay used: immunoSEQ multiplex PCR; TCRdb lists only in-frame clones, some missing. The profile covers some 19,000 clones, with 65% to 90% appearing a single time and approximately 0.7% taken by the ten largest. The sample comprised memory (CD45RA-) CD4+ T cells from blood. The receptors come from a human donor in good health. Each CDR3 is given with its conserved first and last residue. The order of the fields is J gene, clone size, D gene, V gene, CDR3 DNA, CDR3 protein. The D gene is left open where the match is weak. Clone size is shown for a subset of rows, as once, few, many or a class of expanded clone.

j_call: TRBJ2-7
clone_size: -
d_call: -
v_call: TRBV6-1
cdr3_nt: TGTGCCAGCAGTTACCCCTACGAGCAGTACTTC
cdr3_aa: CASSYPYEQYF

j_call: TRBJ2-7
clone_size: -
d_call: -
v_call: TRBV5-6
cdr3_nt: TGTGCCAGCAGCTTAATAGGGACGGACTCCTACGAGCAGTACTTC
cdr3_aa: CASSLIGTDSYEQYF

j_call: TRBJ2-2
clone_size: -
d_call: TRBD2
v_call: TRBV9
cdr3_nt: TGTGCCAGCAGCGCCCTGACTAGCGGCGGGGAGCTGTTTTTT
cdr3_aa: CASSALTSGGELFF

j_call: TRBJ1-2
clone_size: -
d_call: -
v_call: TRBV5-8
cdr3_nt: TGTGCCAGCAGCCTACCGGACTTTAGACAGGCGGTCTATGGCTACACCTTC
cdr3_aa: CASSLPDFRQAVYGYTF

j_call: TRBJ2-1
clone_size: -
d_call: TRBD2
v_call: TRBV27
cdr3_nt: TGTGCCAGCAGTTCCCGGACTAGCGGGGGATACAATGAGCAGTTCTTC
cdr3_aa: CASSSRTSGGYNEQFF

j_call: TRBJ1-4
clone_size: -
d_call: TRBD1
v_call: TRBV30
cdr3_nt: TGTGCCTGGGGGCACAGGGGGCCTACTAATGAAAAACTGTTTTTT
cdr3_aa: CAWGHRGPTNEKLFF

j_call: TRBJ1-2
clone_size: -
d_call: -
v_call: TRBV15
cdr3_nt: TGTGCCACCAGCAGAGATCAGGGGCAGAAACTCCGAGATGGCTACACCTTC
cdr3_aa: CATSRDQGQKLRDGYTF

j_call: TRBJ1-1
clone_size: once
d_call: -
v_call: TRBV10-3
cdr3_nt: TGTGCCATCAGCGGGGCCGAGGAGAACACTGAAGCTTTCTTT
cdr3_aa: CAISGAEENTEAFF

j_call: TRBJ2-7
clone_size: -
d_call: TRBD1
v_call: TRBV6-9
cdr3_nt: TGTGCCAGCACTAGGAGACAGGGGAAAGATCAGTACTTC
cdr3_aa: CASTRRQGKDQYF

j_call: TRBJ1-2
clone_size: -
d_call: TRBD1
v_call: TRBV29-1
cdr3_nt: TGCAGCGTCGGACAGGGGGCGTATGGCTACACCTTC
cdr3_aa: CSVGQGAYGYTF

j_call: TRBJ1-1
clone_size: -
d_call: -
v_call: TRBV2
cdr3_nt: TGTGCCAGCAGTGAGGAGGGGATGAACACTGAAGCTTTCTTT
cdr3_aa: CASSEEGMNTEAFF

j_call: TRBJ2-2
clone_size: -
d_call: -
v_call: TRBV7-2
cdr3_nt: TGTGCCAGCAGCCTCGGGTGGAGGGCCCGCGGGGAGCTGTTTTTT
cdr3_aa: CASSLGWRARGELFF

j_call: TRBJ2-6
clone_size: -
d_call: TRBD1
v_call: TRBV5-4
cdr3_nt: TGTGCCAGCAGTAGGGGACAGGGGGAGATCCCTGGGGCCAACGTCCTGACTTTC
cdr3_aa: CASSRGQGEIPGANVLTF

j_call: TRBJ2-1
clone_size: -
d_call: -
v_call: TRBV5-6
cdr3_nt: TGTGCCAGCAGCTTGGGTACAGTATACAATGAGCAGTTCTTC
cdr3_aa: CASSLGTVYNEQFF

j_call: TRBJ1-4
clone_size: -
d_call: -
v_call: TRBV7-8
cdr3_nt: TGTGCCAGCAGCCTGGGTCAGGGTCCGTTTGAAAAACTGTTTTTT
cdr3_aa: CASSLGQGPFEKLFF

j_call: TRBJ2-5
clone_size: once
d_call: TRBD2
v_call: TRBV6-6
cdr3_nt: TGTGCCATCCAGCGACTAGCGGGGGGAAGGGAGACCCAGTACTTC
cdr3_aa: CAIQRLAGGRETQYF

j_call: TRBJ1-1
clone_size: -
d_call: -
v_call: TRBV6-5
cdr3_nt: TGTGCCAGCAGTGTACAGGTTAGCAACACTGAAGCTTTCTTT
cdr3_aa: CASSVQVSNTEAFF

j_call: TRBJ2-3
clone_size: -
d_call: TRBD2
v_call: TRBV10-1
cdr3_nt: TGCGCCACCTCGGGGGGTTCCGATACGCAGTATTTT
cdr3_aa: CATSGGSDTQYF

j_call: TRBJ1-6
clone_size: -
d_call: -
v_call: TRBV19
cdr3_nt: TGTGCCAGTAGTATGAATAGGGCTTCACCCCTCCACTTT
cdr3_aa: CASSMNRASPLHF

j_call: TRBJ2-3
clone_size: -
d_call: TRBD2
v_call: TRBV11-2
cdr3_nt: TGTGCCAGCAGCGTTACTAGCGCTTCAGATACGCAGTATTTT
cdr3_aa: CASSVTSASDTQYF

j_call: TRBJ2-1
clone_size: -
d_call: -
v_call: TRBV5-5
cdr3_nt: TGTGCCAGCAGCTTGGCCGGGGGCGGGCAGTTCTTC
cdr3_aa: CASSLAGGGQFF

j_call: TRBJ2-3
clone_size: -
d_call: -
v_call: TRBV6-5
cdr3_nt: TGTGCCAGCAGGCAGGGGGGGCCGGGTACGCAGTATTTT
cdr3_aa: CASRQGGPGTQYF

j_call: TRBJ2-7
clone_size: -
d_call: -
v_call: TRBV2
cdr3_nt: TGTGCCAGCAGTGTACAGGGTTTGGGGGAGCAGTACTTC
cdr3_aa: CASSVQGLGEQYF

j_call: TRBJ1-3
clone_size: -
d_call: -
v_call: TRBV28
cdr3_nt: TGTGCCAGCATCTCCGGGAGTTCCTCTGGAAACACCATATATTTT
cdr3_aa: CASISGSSSGNTIYF

j_call: TRBJ2-1
clone_size: -
d_call: TRBD2
v_call: TRBV5-6
cdr3_nt: TGTGCCAGCAGCTTGGTAGGGACTATGAATGAGCAGTTCTTC
cdr3_aa: CASSLVGTMNEQFF

j_call: TRBJ2-7
clone_size: -
d_call: -
v_call: TRBV29-1
cdr3_nt: TGCACCTGCGGGGTGGGGGCCTACGAGCAGTACTTC
cdr3_aa: CTCGVGAYEQYF

j_call: TRBJ2-2
clone_size: -
d_call: -
v_call: TRBV9
cdr3_nt: TGTGCCAGCAGCTGGACAGAAACGAACACCGGGGAGCTGTTTTTT
cdr3_aa: CASSWTETNTGELFF

j_call: TRBJ2-7
clone_size: -
d_call: -
v_call: TRBV7-9
cdr3_nt: TGTGCCAGCAGCGCCCAAGCCGAGCAGTACTTC
cdr3_aa: CASSAQAEQYF

j_call: TRBJ1-2
clone_size: -
d_call: -
v_call: TRBV30
cdr3_nt: TGTGCCTGGAAACTCCCGGCCGGTCGTGGCTACACCTTC
cdr3_aa: CAWKLPAGRGYTF

j_call: TRBJ2-5
clone_size: once
d_call: TRBD1
v_call: TRBV5-1
cdr3_nt: TGCGCCAGCAGCTTGGTGAGGGGGACAGGGACAGAGACCCAGTACTTC
cdr3_aa: CASSLVRGTGTETQYF

j_call: TRBJ2-1
clone_size: once
d_call: -
v_call: TRBV6-4
cdr3_nt: TGTGCCAGCAGTGTTGAGAGGGACACCTCCTACAATGAGCAGTTCTTC
cdr3_aa: CASSVERDTSYNEQFF

j_call: TRBJ1-1
clone_size: -
d_call: -
v_call: TRBV18
cdr3_nt: TGTGCCAGCTCACCATCGGAACAAGGGGCTGAAGCTTTCTTT
cdr3_aa: CASSPSEQGAEAFF

j_call: TRBJ2-4
clone_size: -
d_call: -
v_call: TRBV7-9
cdr3_nt: TGTGCCAGCAGCCCCCCGGTCAGATTGGCCAAAAACATTCAGTACTTC
cdr3_aa: CASSPPVRLAKNIQYF

j_call: TRBJ2-5
clone_size: -
d_call: TRBD2
v_call: TRBV6-5
cdr3_nt: TGTGCCAGCAGTTACTCCCCGGGACTAGTGCAAGAGACCCAGTACTTC
cdr3_aa: CASSYSPGLVQETQYF

j_call: TRBJ1-4
clone_size: once
d_call: TRBD1
v_call: TRBV30
cdr3_nt: TGTGCCTGGAAGTTACAGGGGGCTAATGAAAAACTGTTTTTT
cdr3_aa: CAWKLQGANEKLFF

j_call: TRBJ1-6
clone_size: -
d_call: -
v_call: TRBV5-6
cdr3_nt: TGTGCCAGCAGCTTGGGGACACATAATTCACCCCTCCACTTT
cdr3_aa: CASSLGTHNSPLHF

j_call: TRBJ1-1
clone_size: -
d_call: -
v_call: TRBV19
cdr3_nt: TGTGCCAGTAGTATAGACAGGGCTGAAGCTTTCTTT
cdr3_aa: CASSIDRAEAFF

j_call: TRBJ2-3
clone_size: once
d_call: TRBD2
v_call: TRBV5-1
cdr3_nt: TGCGCCAGCAGCTTGGGGCTAGCGGGGGGCAGAGATACGCAGTATTTT
cdr3_aa: CASSLGLAGGRDTQYF

j_call: TRBJ1-2
clone_size: -
d_call: TRBD1
v_call: TRBV5-1
cdr3_nt: TGCGCCAGCAGCGAAAGTTTTACAGGGGCTGGCTACACCTTC
cdr3_aa: CASSESFTGAGYTF

j_call: TRBJ2-3
clone_size: -
d_call: TRBD2
v_call: TRBV19
cdr3_nt: TGTGCCAGTAGTGGAGCGGGAGTATCAGATACGCAGTATTTT
cdr3_aa: CASSGAGVSDTQYF

j_call: TRBJ1-5
clone_size: -
d_call: -
v_call: TRBV7-2
cdr3_nt: TGTGCCAGCAGCTTAGGAGAGAGGGTTAATCAGCCCCAGCATTTT
cdr3_aa: CASSLGERVNQPQHF

j_call: TRBJ2-7
clone_size: -
d_call: -
v_call: TRBV19
cdr3_nt: TGTGCCAGTACCCCATACGAGCAGTACTTC
cdr3_aa: CASTPYEQYF

j_call: TRBJ1-4
clone_size: -
d_call: TRBD1
v_call: TRBV7-8
cdr3_nt: TGTGCCAGCAGTTACAGGGGGGAATTAGAAAAACTGTTTTTT
cdr3_aa: CASSYRGELEKLFF

j_call: TRBJ1-1
clone_size: -
d_call: -
v_call: TRBV1
cdr3_nt: TGCACCAGCAGCCTTGGAATACTTTACACTGAAGCTTTCTTT
cdr3_aa: CTSSLGILYTEAFF

j_call: TRBJ1-1
clone_size: -
d_call: -
v_call: TRBV18
cdr3_nt: TGTGCCAGCTCACCCGGTCTAATGAAGGTGAACACTGAAGCTTTCTTT
cdr3_aa: CASSPGLMKVNTEAFF

j_call: TRBJ1-2
clone_size: -
d_call: -
v_call: TRBV29-1
cdr3_nt: TGCAGCGTTGAGTCCCAGGCTCGTAATGGCTACACCTTC
cdr3_aa: CSVESQARNGYTF

j_call: TRBJ1-3
clone_size: once
d_call: -
v_call: TRBV7-2
cdr3_nt: TGTGCCAGCAGCTCGAATACAGGGTTGGGAAACACCATATATTTT
cdr3_aa: CASSSNTGLGNTIYF

j_call: TRBJ1-1
clone_size: -
d_call: -
v_call: TRBV27
cdr3_nt: TGTGCCAGCAGTTCCTTGGGTGGTCGGATGGTAAGAGCTTTCTTT
cdr3_aa: CASSSLGGRMVRAFF

j_call: TRBJ2-5
clone_size: once
d_call: -
v_call: TRBV10-1
cdr3_nt: TGCGCCAGCAGTGAGGGAGGGCTACCCGGGGAGACCCAGTACTTC
cdr3_aa: CASSEGGLPGETQYF